The T cell receptor (beta chain) under discussion was sequenced for a study of cytomegalovirus exposure and HLA in healthy donors. Findings and caveats of the study: In vitro experiments confirmed that a few CMV-associated chains were specific for CMV antigens. Available immune exposure information covered CMV serostatus only. Later analysis identified several of the most significant clusters that appeared linked to common viral pathogens.

Remarks on this clone: Antigen specificity is unknown.

The PCR employed 60 Vbeta primers together with 13 Jbeta primers. Here immunoSEQ multiplex PCR was the method, and the copy in TCRdb shows in-frame clones only, minus some. The sample records about 120,000 clones, 77% being singletons. The CDR3 length is 11 residues. The germline V gene has CDR1 MNHNY and CDR2 SVGAGI (reference sequence). The ends lost 5 bases at V and 14 bases at J; junction bases unmatched: 5. Input material: PBMCs. J is TRBJ2-4 and V is TRBV6-6; 8 nucleotides line up with TRBD2. The receptor was derived from a man aged 18 to 30 in good health and CMV-seropositive. This CDR3 is CASSASGSKYF. CDR3 sequence (DNA): TGTGCCAGCAGTGCTAGCGGGTCTAAGTACTTC.